These 8 T cell receptor beta chains came from one sample sequenced in a study of beta chain features in type 1 diabetes (dated by TCRdb to 2016 to 2019). Paper-wide results and their limitations: Type 1 diabetes patients showed a moderate but significant shortening of TCRB CDR3 length in all four CD4+ subsets.

The protocol used for the library was the immunoSEQ multiplex PCR assay. The entire isolated RNA was reverse transcribed using the High Capacity cDNA Reverse Transcription Kit, and thus expressed TCRB transcripts were sequenced. TCRdb limited this immuneACCESS table to in-frame rearrangements with V and J called. A share of clones is missing; checked studies link under half to unresolved V genes, and the rest is unexplained. The sample table lists around 650,000 clones, around an eighth of them with a count of one. The ten most abundant clones make up around 0.12% of the sample. These TCRs are of unknown antigen specificity. The sequenced sample was naive CD4+ T cells from blood. According to the study, the label for this sample's cell subset or site signals: true naive CD4+ T cells. These receptors came from a man aged 25-45 years with type 1 diabetes.

This clone occurred a few times. V usage is TRBV28 and J usage is TRBJ1-4; D gene uncertain. This CDR3 has 13 residues. V was cut by 3 bases and J by 4 bases, with 6 bases left in between. CDR1 is MDHEN and CDR2 is SYDVKM in the germline V gene. CDR3 in amino acids: CASSFQFNEKLFF. The CDR3 coding sequence is TGTGCCAGCAGTTTCCAGTTTAATGAAAAACTGTTTTTT.

The sample holds a few counts of this clone. This sequence joins TRBV14 and TRBJ2-7, with a weak D call TRBD2 (5 bases). V was pared by 1 base and J by 6 bases, with 19 bases between. The CDR3 has 16 amino acids. Germline CDR1 reads SGHDN; CDR2 reads FVKESK. The CDR3 DNA reads TGTGCCAGCAGCCAAGCTGGAACATCGGGGAATCGCGAGCAGTACTTC. This sequence encodes CASSQAGTSGNREQYF.

This clone came up many times. The V call is TRBV27, the J call TRBJ1-6; D is undetermined. This CDR3 has 14 amino acids. In germline, CDR1 is MNHEY, CDR2 SMNVEV (reference sequence). V gave up 5 bases and J gave up 3 bases, with 8 bases separating them. The CDR3 region has the DNA TGTGCCAGCAGTGAGGGATTCTATAATTCACCCCTCCACTTT. It yields the protein CASSEGFYNSPLHF.

The J gene is TRBJ2-3, the V gene TRBV27; D gene ambiguous. CDR1 is MNHEY and CDR2 is SMNVEV in the germline V gene (reference sequence). Trimming stripped 8 bases from V and 10 bases from J, with 13 bases between. This CDR3 contains 11 residues. The CDR3 DNA sequence: TGTGCCAGCGGATCGGGTAGGGCGCAGTATTTT. It translates to CASGSGRAQYF.

The chain combines TRBV7-9 with TRBJ1-1; possible D gene TRBD1, 5 bases. Between the trimmed V and J ends, which lost 5 bases and 8 bases, there was a span of 15 bases. The CDR3 has 13 residues. Germline lookup yields CDR1 SEHNR and CDR2 FQNEAQ (reference sequence). The CDR3: CASSEQGVLEAFF. Here the CDR3 DNA reads TGTGCCAGCAGCGAACAAGGGGTGCTCGAAGCTTTCTTT.

V usage is TRBV27 and J usage is TRBJ2-2; unclear D gene. V lost 2 bases, J lost 6 bases, and 10 bases lay in between. Germline CDR1 is MNHEY and CDR2 is SMNVEV (reference sequence). CDR3 length: 14 residues. This chain's CDR3 is CASSLQDGAGELFF. The CDR3 coding sequence is TGTGCCAGCAGTTTACAGGACGGTGCCGGGGAGCTGTTTTTT.

This clone was picked up a small number of times. This CDR3 reads CAWGRRGLGEKLFF. DNA of the CDR3: TGTGCCTGGGGACGCAGGGGGCTGGGGGAAAAACTGTTTTTT. This chain uses TRBV30 with TRBJ1-4; 8 positions agree with TRBD1. Germline V gives CDR1 GTSNPN, CDR2 SVGIG (reference sequence). Trimming cost V 5 bases and J 8 bases; bases outside gene matches: 10. The CDR3 length is 14 residues.

The chain uses TRBV18 and TRBJ2-7; no definite D call. The germline V gene encodes CDR1 KGHSH and CDR2 LQKENI. The CDR3 runs to 14 residues. V dropped 2 bases and J dropped 3 bases, with 11 bases sitting between them. CDR3 sequence: CASSPSGNIYEQYF. CDR3 nucleotide sequence: TGTGCCAGCTCACCAAGTGGCAACATCTACGAGCAGTACTTC. The full variable domain, with the rest looked up from reference TRBV18 and TRBJ2-7, is NAGVMQNPRHLVRRRGQEARLRCSPMKGHSHVYWYRQLPEEGLKFMVYLQKENIIDESGMPKERFSAEFPKEGPSILRIQQVVRGDSAAYFCASSPSGNIYEQYFGPGTRLTVT.